A single sample gave rise to the 5 T cell receptor beta chains below, sequenced in a study of blood T cell repertoires in COVID-19. Sequencing used immunoSEQ multiplex PCR; TCRdb keeps in-frame clones, though not all of them. The sample lists a few hundred thousand clones, 70% to 90% occurring once. Input material: PBMCs or T cells enriched from blood (not recorded which). The receptors originated from a man aged 30-40 years who had recovered from COVID-19.

The V call is TRBV12-5, the J call TRBJ1-6; the D gene is possibly TRBD1 (6 bases). CDR1 is LGHNT and CDR2 is FRNRAP in the germline V gene. The CDR3 runs to 15 residues. V gave up 1 base and J gave up 8 bases, with 12 bases separating them. The CDR3 region is CASGLGGQGYSPLHF. CDR3 sequence (DNA): TGTGCTAGTGGTTTGGGGGGACAAGGGTATTCACCCCTCCACTTT.

The chain has TRBV5-1 and TRBJ1-1; maybe TRBD1 (6 bases). The germline CDR1 and CDR2 sequences are SGHRS and YFSETQ. The V and J ends lost 0 bases and 5 bases respectively, with 17 bases between them. This CDR3 spans 16 amino acids. In DNA form, the CDR3 reads TGCGCCAGCAGCTTGGTGTACAGGGTAAAGGTGACTGAAGCTTTCTTT. Its translation is CASSLVYRVKVTEAFF.

This clone was detected a few times. The rearrangement uses TRBV10-1 and TRBJ2-7, with TRBD1 identical over 7 bases. Per the germline V gene, CDR1 is WNHNN and CDR2 is SYGVQD (reference sequence). There are 14 residues in the CDR3. V was pared by 6 bases and J by 3 bases, with 8 bases of the junction left unmatched. The CDR3: CASSAGTELYEQYF. The CDR3 DNA follows: TGCGCCAGCAGCGCCGGGACAGAACTCTACGAGCAGTACTTC.

V and J are TRBV6-2 or TRBV6-3 and TRBJ2-7; 9 bases agree with TRBD2. The germline V gene encodes CDR1 MNHEY and CDR2 SVGEGT. J gave up 2 bases and V 6 bases, and 11 bases lay outside the gene matches. The CDR3 consists of 16 residues. CDR3 loop: CASSLRLRGGTYEQYF. As DNA, the CDR3 is TGTGCCAGCAGCCTCCGTCTGCGGGGGGGTACCTACGAGCAGTACTTC.

The chain is built from TRBV4-1 and TRBJ1-2, with D unclear. Germline V lookup: CDR1 MGHRA, CDR2 YSYEKL. The CDR3 sequence is 15 residues long. Trimming took off 0 bases at V and 2 bases at J, with 10 bases between the two ends. CDR3 in DNA: TGCGCCAGCAGCCAAGATTCAGGCCAGAACTATGGCTACACCTTC. Translation: CASSQDSGQNYGYTF.